This note documents a single TCR beta chain sequence. The count of this clone is one. The antigen it binds to is not known. There are no base qualities to consult, and no much larger clone falls within one base. The source of the sample is a study of memory CD4+ T cells and cytomegalovirus serostatus (dated by TCRdb to between 2018 and 2021). Study-level background: The roughly 33 healthy Belgian adults in the cohort included 9 who were CMV seropositive and roughly 25 who were CMV seronegative. To replicate a published TCR-based CMV serostatus classifier, the researchers sequenced the CD4+ memory TCRbeta repertoires of a Belgian cohort whose cytomegalovirus serostatus was known.

A FACSAria II was used to sort memory CD4+ T cells, defined as single viable CD3+CD4+CD8-CD45RO+ cells. To determine CMV serostatus, a Roche Elecsys assay was used that detects serum IgG against CMV pp150, pp28, p38 and p52. Once the samples were thawed, total CD4+ T cells were enriched through positive selection using CD4 magnetic microbeads. The samples came from a separate study whose specific focus was interrogating the CD4+ T cell memory repertoire. Following standard operating procedures, peripheral blood mononuclear cells were isolated and cryopreserved, while serum was kept at -80 degrees C. Staining used CD3-PerCP (BW264/56), CD4-APC (RPA-T4), CD45RO-PE (UCHT1) and CD8-Pacific Orange (3B5) antibodies, with Sytox blue excluding non-viable cells. What the study reported, not specific to this receptor: On the Belgian cohort, the classifier based on the original framework reached a median bootstrapped AUC of approximately 0.95, with a 95% CI of 0.76-1.00. The results were read as suggesting that the CMV-associated TCR signature is, for the most part, present in the CD4+ memory repertoire. For predicting CMV serostatus, the median bootstrapped AUC was approximately 0.95 using the original framework and 0.91 using a US-trained random forest. Of 150 to 200 previously reported CMV-associated TCRbeta sequences, approximately 64 appeared in the CD4+ memory repertoires, each in one to five individuals. Unlike the original study, which covered naive and memory CD4+ and CD8+ populations, the Belgian study sequenced only CD4+CD45RO+ memory cells.

The Quick-DNA Microprep Kit was used to extract genomic DNA from the sorted cells. Amplification of TCRbeta DNA was done with the immunoSEQ hsTCRbeta kit, following the protocol from the manufacturer. TCRbeta libraries were sequenced on an Illumina MiSeq instrument. From the authors' description of their analysis: Removing out-of-frame sequences left about 2,300,000 distinct TCRbeta sequences, an average of approximately 61,000 per individual. Two values were used to score each individual: the count of fewer than 200 previously reported CMV-associated TCRbeta sequences and the total count of productive distinct TCRbeta sequences. A beta-binomial model was reimplemented in Python, and scikit-learn random forests with default parameters were trained on US cohort data. Classifier performance on the Belgian cohort was reported as the median AUC with percentile confidence intervals calculated over 10,000 bootstrap iterations. TCRdb re-hosts the immuneACCESS table, in-frame sequences only. Its copies lack some clones; in the studies checked, an unresolved V gene accounts for under half of them, and the cause for the rest is not known. That table furnishes V, J and clone size, whereas the DNA furnished D and trimming. This sample gives 50,000 or so clones in total; 65% to 80% of them show up just once. Roughly 1.5% of the sample goes to the ten largest clones.

CDR1 and CDR2, per the germline V gene, are MGHDK and SYGVNS. The V and J ends are trimmed by 1 base and 8 bases, leaving 17 bases between them. The CDR3 goes from the cysteine to the phenylalanine over 16 residues. Only the CDR3 region is kept as DNA, spanning 48 bases read in frame from base 1. The chain uses TRBV25-1 and TRBJ1-4, and possibly TRBD1, on 6 matching bases. This sequence originates from an adult in good health and CMV-seropositive. The sequencing sample was made of memory CD4+ T cells from blood. This receptor carries the CDR3 CASSESLGGAPEKLFF. The sequenced DNA is TGTGCCAGCAGTGAATCCCTGGGGGGGGCGCCGGAAAAACTGTTTTTT. The reference TRBV25-1 and TRBJ1-4 proteins fill in what lies around the CDR3, so the full variable domain reads EADIYQTPRYLVIGTGKKITLECSQTMGHDKMYWYQQDPGMELHLIHYSYGVNSTEKGDLSSESTVSRIRTEHFPLTLESARPSHTSQYLCASSESLGGAPEKLFFGSGTQLSVL.